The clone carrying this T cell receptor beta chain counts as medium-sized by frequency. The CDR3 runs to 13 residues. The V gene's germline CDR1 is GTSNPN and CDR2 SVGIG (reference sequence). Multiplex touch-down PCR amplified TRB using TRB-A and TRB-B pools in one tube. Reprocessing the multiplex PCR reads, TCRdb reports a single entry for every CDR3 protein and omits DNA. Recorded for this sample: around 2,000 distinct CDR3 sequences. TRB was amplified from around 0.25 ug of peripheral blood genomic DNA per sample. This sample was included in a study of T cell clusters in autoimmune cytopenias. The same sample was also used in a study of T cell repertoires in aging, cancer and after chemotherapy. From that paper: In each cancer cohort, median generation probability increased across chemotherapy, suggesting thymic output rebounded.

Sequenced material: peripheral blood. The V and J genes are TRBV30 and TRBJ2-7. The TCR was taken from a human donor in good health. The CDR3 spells CAWSVGAPYEQYF.